The 6 T cell receptor beta chains below come from one sample, sequenced in a study (dated by TCRdb to 2016 to 2017). The library was obtained by 5' RACE. Sequencing instrument: Illumina HiSeq 2000. TCRdb handled the public reads itself, with Q25 trimming in fastp and clone calling in MiXCR, and kept productive beta chains. Identical CDR3 protein sequences are pooled into one entry, listed with their most common genes and DNA. This sample comprises 1,700 or so distinct CDR3 sequences, less than 10% of them detected only once. Less than 14% of the sample is in the top ten clones. The sequenced material came from central memory T cells from blood PBMCs. The cell subset or site label, as the study defines it: central memory CD4+ T cells. The receptors were gathered from a female donor with HIV.

This clonotype was detected a few times. This chain joins TRBV7-2 and TRBJ1-5, with no clear D. Germline V gives CDR1 SGHTA, CDR2 FQGNSA. Trimming removed 1 base at V and 2 bases at J, with 0 bases between. CDR3 length: 12 residues. The CDR3 region has the DNA TGTGCCAGCAGCTTAGGCAATCAGCCCCAGCATTTT. It yields the protein CASSLGNQPQHF.

This clonotype counts as medium-sized (0.01 to 0.1%). Here the CDR3 reads CAWHRGLNTEAFF. CDR3 sequence (DNA): TGTGCCTGGCACAGGGGGCTGAACACTGAAGCTTTCTTT. This chain connects TRBV30 to TRBJ1-1; 9 nucleotides match TRBD1. Germline-derived CDR1 and CDR2 are GTSNPN and SVGIG (reference sequence). The CDR3 is 13 residues long. The V gene end was trimmed by 5 bases and the J gene end by 0 bases; junction bases not matched to a gene: 1. Full variable domain (remainder filled in from reference TRBV30 and TRBJ1-1): SQTIHQWPATLVQPVGSPLSLECTVEGTSNPNLYWYRQAAGRGLQLLFYSVGIGQISSEVPQNLSASRPQDRQFILSSKKLLLSDSGFYLCAWHRGLNTEAFFGQGTRLTVV.

This clonotype was seen a few times. The chain recombines TRBV7-7 with TRBJ1-6, with D unresolved. Deletions cut 4 bases from V and 10 bases from J, with 11 bases between. Germline V gives CDR1 SSHAT, CDR2 FNYEAQ (reference sequence). The CDR3 loop spans 13 amino acids. CDR3 amino acids: CASSSFDGSPLHF. For the CDR3, the DNA is TGTGCCAGCAGCTCATTCGACGGGTCACCCCTCCACTTT.

This clonotype counts as medium-sized. J is TRBJ2-5 and V is TRBV18, with unresolved D. CDR3 length: 13 amino acids. From germline, CDR1 is KGHSH and CDR2 LQKENI. The V end lost 2 bases, the J end lost 5 bases, and 9 bases lay between the germline ends. Written as DNA, the CDR3 is TGTGCCAGCTCACCATATGGCGAGGAGACCCAGTACTTC. The encoded protein is CASSPYGEETQYF.

This clonotype was seen more than once but under ten times. V and J are TRBV7-6 and TRBJ1-3; D not certain. The germline V and J ends were trimmed by 5 bases and 3 bases, with 20 bases remaining between them. Germline CDR1 reads SGHVS; CDR2 reads FNYEAQ. This CDR3 contains 17 residues. CDR3 bases: TGTGCCAGCAGCGCACAGTCGGCGGGAGGGAATGGAAACACCATATATTTT. The encoded protein is CASSAQSAGGNGNTIYF.

This clonotype is classed as medium-sized. The gene calls are TRBV25-1 and TRBJ1-1, with D perhaps matching TRBD1 (6 bases). This CDR3 region has 12 residues. With 3 bases removed from V and 6 bases from J, the gap between germline ends came to 8 bases. CDR1 MGHDK and CDR2 SYGVNS come from the germline V gene. CDR3 sequence (DNA): TGTGCCAGCAGTGAGGCAGGGGCTGAAGCTTTCTTT. Translated: CASSEAGAEAFF.